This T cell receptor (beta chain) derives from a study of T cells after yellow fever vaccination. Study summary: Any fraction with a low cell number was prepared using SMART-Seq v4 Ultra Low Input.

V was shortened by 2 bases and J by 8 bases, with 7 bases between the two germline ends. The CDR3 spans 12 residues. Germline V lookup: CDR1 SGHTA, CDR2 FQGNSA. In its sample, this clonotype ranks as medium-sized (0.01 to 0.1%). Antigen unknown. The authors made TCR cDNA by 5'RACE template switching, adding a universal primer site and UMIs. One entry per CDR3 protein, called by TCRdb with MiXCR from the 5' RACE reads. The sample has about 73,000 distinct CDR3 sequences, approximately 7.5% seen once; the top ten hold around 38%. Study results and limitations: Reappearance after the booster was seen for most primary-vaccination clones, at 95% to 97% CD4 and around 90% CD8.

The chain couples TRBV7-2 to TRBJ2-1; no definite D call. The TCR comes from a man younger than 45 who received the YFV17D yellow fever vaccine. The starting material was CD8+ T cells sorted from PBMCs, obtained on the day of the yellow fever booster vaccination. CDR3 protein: CASSLQQYEQFF. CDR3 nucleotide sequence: TGTGCCAGCAGCTTACAGCAGTATGAGCAGTTCTTC.